The 13 T cell receptor beta chains in this list originate from one sample, sequenced in a study of blood T cell repertoires in COVID-19. The repertoire was sequenced with immunoSEQ multiplex PCR; TCRdb's copy has only in-frame clones and lacks some. The sample consists of 200,000 to 300,000 clones, more than 75% of them appearing once. The sequencing sample was made of PBMCs or T cells enriched from blood (not recorded which). These TCRs come from a woman aged 18 to 35 who had recovered from COVID-19.

The chain links TRBV5-1 to TRBJ1-1, with a weak D call TRBD1 (5 bases). Germline V gives CDR1 SGHRS, CDR2 YFSETQ. V lost 0 bases and J lost 5, with 14 bases in between. This CDR3 contains 15 residues. DNA of the CDR3: TGCGCCAGCAGCTTGGGGCAGGGTGAAATGACTGAAGCTTTCTTT. This sequence encodes CASSLGQGEMTEAFF.

The chain combines TRBV7-2 with TRBJ2-5; perhaps TRBD1 as D (5 bases). The V gene's germline CDR1 is SGHTA and CDR2 FQGNSA. V was shortened by 0 bases and J by 2 bases, with 7 bases between the two germline ends. This CDR3 region has 14 residues. The CDR3 coding sequence is TGTGCCAGCAGCTTAGCGTCAGGGCAAGAGACCCAGTACTTC. As protein: CASSLASGQETQYF.

The rearrangement uses TRBV28 and TRBJ2-1; 7 bases match TRBD2. V trimming: 10 bases; J trimming: 4 bases; junction bases outside the gene matches: 13. CDR3 length: 15 amino acids. Germline CDR1 is MDHEN and CDR2 is SYDVKM. CDR3 DNA: TGTGCCACCCACCGCGGAGCAGCGGGATACAATGAGCAGTTCTTC. Translated, it gives CATHRGAAGYNEQFF.

The chain uses TRBV7-9 and TRBJ2-3; tentatively, D is TRBD2 (5 bases). Trimming cost V 8 bases and J 10 bases, with 28 bases left between them. This CDR3 comprises 16 residues. Per germline, CDR1 SEHNR and CDR2 FQNEAQ (reference sequence). CDR3 sequence (DNA): TGTGCCAGCGGCGGCTCGGGCGGGCGCGAATCTAGTGCGCAGTATTTT. Translated, it gives CASGGSGGRESSAQYF.

This clone appeared a few times. The V gene is TRBV28, the J gene TRBJ1-1; D gene ambiguous. The CDR3 contains 12 residues. Germline V lookup: CDR1 MDHEN, CDR2 SYDVKM. V was shortened by 2 bases and J by 2 bases, with 3 bases between the two germline ends. The CDR3 protein is CASSLPNTEAFF. As DNA, the CDR3 is TGTGCCAGCAGTTTACCAAACACTGAAGCTTTCTTT.

The chain has TRBV12-3 or TRBV12-4 and TRBJ1-1; D might be TRBD1 (6 bases). The CDR3 totals 12 residues. V dropped 5 bases and J dropped 5 bases, with 9 bases sitting between them. CDR3 nucleotides: TGTGCCAGCAGTCACACAGGGACTGAAGCTTTCTTT. Protein sequence: CASSHTGTEAFF.

This sequence joins TRBV7-2 and TRBJ2-7; a possible D gene is TRBD1 (6 bases). V lost 1 base, J lost 2 bases, and 9 bases lay in between. The CDR3 extends over 14 amino acids. Germline loops: CDR1 SGHTA, CDR2 FQGNSA. CDR3 residues: CASSLGPGAYEQYF. CDR3 in DNA: TGTGCCAGCAGCTTAGGGCCAGGGGCCTACGAGCAGTACTTC.

This clone has a handful of counts. The rearrangement uses TRBV29-1 and TRBJ1-1; 7 nucleotides agree with TRBD1. Germline lookup yields CDR1 SQVTM and CDR2 ANQGSEA. This CDR3 has 14 residues. Trimming took 7 bases from V and 3 from J; bases not matched to a gene: 11. The CDR3: CSARGQTAYTEAFF. CDR3 nucleotide sequence: TGCAGCGCTAGGGGACAGACCGCTTACACTGAAGCTTTCTTT.

The chain carries TRBV13 and TRBJ2-2; TRBD1 matches 7 bases. The J segment lost 6 bases and the V segment lost 6 bases, leaving 7 bases of the junction unmatched. The length of the CDR3 is 14 residues. Germline V gene sequence: CDR1 PRHDT, CDR2 FYEKMQ (reference sequence). The CDR3 sequence: CASSTPGGAGELFF. CDR3 bases: TGTGCCAGCAGTACGCCAGGGGGTGCCGGGGAGCTGTTTTTT.

The V gene is TRBV29-1, the J gene TRBJ1-3; unclear D gene. CDR1 and CDR2 from the germline V gene are SQVTM and ANQGSEA. The V end lost 3 bases, the J end lost 0 bases, and 6 bases lay between the germline ends. This CDR3 region has 13 residues. The DNA for the CDR3 is TGCAGCGTTGATTCAGACTCTGGAAACACCATATATTTT. This codes for CSVDSDSGNTIYF.

The chain has TRBV30 and TRBJ1-1; D is perhaps TRBD1 (6 bases). The ends were cut back, 3 bases at V and 0 bases at J, with 11 bases in the middle. The CDR3 has 14 residues. From germline, CDR1 is GTSNPN and CDR2 SVGIG (reference sequence). The CDR3 bases are TGTGCCTGGAGCAAGACAGGTCTGAACACTGAAGCTTTCTTT. Protein product: CAWSKTGLNTEAFF.

V and J are TRBV7-9 and TRBJ2-2, with a possible D match to TRBD2 (6 bases). Germline assignment: CDR1 SEHNR and CDR2 FQNEAQ (reference sequence). The CDR3 is made up of 14 amino acids. Trimming removed 7 bases at V and 3 bases at J, with 12 bases between. Here the CDR3 reads CASIPGLYTGELFF. CDR3 bases: TGTGCCAGCATCCCGGGACTCTACACCGGGGAGCTGTTTTTT. The whole variable domain, remainder taken from reference TRBV7-9 and TRBJ2-2, is DTGVSQNPRHKITKRGQNVTFRCDPISEHNRLYWYRQTLGQGPEFLTYFQNEAQLEKSRLLSDRFSAERPKGSFSTLEIQRTEQGDSAMYLCASIPGLYTGELFFGEGSRLTVL.

CDR3 sequence (DNA): TGTGCCAGCAGCTTAGCTTTGGGACAGGACTTTAACACCGGGGAGCTGTTTTTT. It specifies CASSLALGQDFNTGELFF. The chain recombines TRBV7-9 with TRBJ2-2, with 8 bases matching TRBD1. The CDR3 runs to 18 residues. The germline V gene has CDR1 SEHNR and CDR2 FQNEAQ (reference sequence). V shed 0 bases and J 2 bases; nucleotides not matched to a gene: 8.